Below are 26 T cell receptor beta chains sequenced from a single sample in a study of T-cell memory formation after mild COVID-19. TCRdb redid the calling of the 5' RACE reads with MiXCR, one entry per CDR3 protein. The sample consists of 280,000 or so distinct CDR3 sequences, 7% to 10% of them appearing once. Sequencing was carried out using PBMCs or a T cell subset sorted from them (not recorded which). The receptors originated from a man aged 18 to 29 who had mild COVID-19 (a few samples of this study predate the infection). Cell type and time point are not known.

This clonotype showed up just a few times. V and J are TRBV29-1 and TRBJ2-5; the D is unclear. The V end was cut by 0 bases, the J end by 1 base, with 9 bases between. The CDR3 runs to 14 residues. The germline gives CDR1 SQVTM, CDR2 ANQGSEA. CDR3 loop: CSVEDLRSQETQYF. In nucleotides, the CDR3 is TGCAGCGTTGAAGATCTGCGCAGCCAAGAGACCCAGTACTTC.

The gene calls are TRBV2 and TRBJ2-1; D possibly corresponds to TRBD2 (5 bases). Germline CDR1 and CDR2: SNHLY and FYNNEI. Trimming took 8 bases from V and 4 from J, leaving 15 bases between them. The CDR3 totals 14 residues. CDR3 nucleotide sequence: TGTGCCAGCTTAGGTGGTCTAGCATACAATGAGCAGTTCTTC. It specifies CASLGGLAYNEQFF.

This clonotype was recorded a few times. Here the CDR3 reads CSAPKGGQGRYNQPQHF. The CDR3 nucleotides are TGCAGTGCTCCGAAGGGGGGACAGGGGCGTTACAATCAGCCCCAGCATTTT. The V call is TRBV20-1, the J call TRBJ1-5; 10 bases line up with TRBD1. V gave up 5 bases and J gave up 3 bases; unmatched junction bases: 13. CDR1 and CDR2 (germline): DFQATT, SNEGSKA (reference sequence). This CDR3 has 17 residues.

This clonotype was counted between two and nine times. The genes are TRBV4-1 and TRBJ2-7; perhaps TRBD2 as D (6 bases). The V gene lost 2 bases and the J gene lost 9 bases, with 14 bases spanning the gap. This CDR3 comprises 13 residues. From germline, CDR1 is MGHRA and CDR2 YSYEKL. CDR3 loop: CASSQLPLRGQYF. CDR3 coding DNA: TGCGCCAGCAGCCAACTGCCCTTGCGGGGGCAGTACTTC.

This chain links TRBV5-1 with TRBJ2-5, with TRBD1 matching over 11 bases. The CDR3 is made up of 14 amino acids. V dropped 5 bases and J dropped 8; count of bases not matched to a gene: 8. CDR1 and CDR2 from the germline V gene are SGHRS and YFSETQ. For the CDR3, the DNA is TGCGCCAGCAGAACCGGGACAGGGGGACTTACCCAGTACTTC. Amino acid sequence: CASRTGTGGLTQYF.

The chain couples TRBV30 to TRBJ2-7; no firm D call. Germline CDR1 reads GTSNPN; CDR2 reads SVGIG (reference sequence). V was shortened by 5 bases and J by 2 bases, with 7 bases between the two germline ends. The CDR3 has 11 residues. The CDR3 loop reads CAWAHTYEQYF. DNA of the CDR3: TGTGCCTGGGCTCATACCTACGAGCAGTACTTC.

The chain combines TRBV29-1 with TRBJ2-1; 8 bases align to TRBD1. Germline assignment: CDR1 SQVTM and CDR2 ANQGSEA. Trimming cost V 0 bases and J 0 bases; bases outside gene matches: 7. This CDR3 has 17 amino acids. The CDR3 DNA is TGCAGCGTTGAAGATCTGCCAGGGGGCACCTCCTACAATGAGCAGTTCTTC. Protein sequence: CSVEDLPGGTSYNEQFF.

This clonotype has a count of ten or more. This chain connects TRBV7-8 to TRBJ1-1; TRBD1 might be the D (6 bases). Germline lookup yields CDR1 SGHVS and CDR2 FQNEAQ. The CDR3 spans 16 residues. V dropped 0 bases and J dropped 1 base, with 12 bases sitting between them. In DNA form, the CDR3 reads TGTGCCAGCAGCTTAGCCCCGGCAGGGGCGAACACTGAAGCTTTCTTT. Protein product: CASSLAPAGANTEAFF.

The V call is TRBV12-3 or TRBV12-4, the J call TRBJ1-1; D is uncertain. The CDR3 length is 13 residues. V gave up 6 bases and J gave up 4 bases, with 12 bases separating them. The CDR3: CASSFQRFTEAFF. The CDR3 nucleotides are TGTGCCAGCAGCTTTCAGAGGTTCACTGAAGCTTTCTTT.

This clonotype was seen only a few times. The chain carries TRBV11-2 and TRBJ2-7; D gene uncertain. The CDR3 runs 11 residues. Trimming removed 4 bases at V and 2 bases at J, with 3 bases between. In germline, CDR1 is SGHAT, CDR2 FQNNGV. CDR3 residues: CASSSPYEQYV. The CDR3 coding sequence is TGTGCCAGCAGCTCTCCCTACGAGCAGTACGTC.

This clonotype was seen only a few times. The chain has TRBV19 and TRBJ2-5, with D uncertain. The CDR3 spans 16 residues. CDR1 is LNHDA and CDR2 is SQIVND in the germline V gene (reference sequence). Trimming cost V 7 bases and J 1 base, with 19 bases left between them. The CDR3 sequence is CASKVRTTSGQETQYF. The DNA for the CDR3 is TGTGCCAGTAAAGTTCGTACAACCTCTGGCCAAGAGACCCAGTACTTC.

This clonotype was recorded a few times. The chain carries TRBV3-1 and TRBJ2-2; D ambiguous. Germline V CDR1 and CDR2: LGHDT, YNNKEL (reference sequence). The CDR3 sequence is 16 residues long. Trimming removed 3 bases from V and 6 bases from J, with 17 bases in between. The CDR3 sequence is CASSHFWSSPPGELFF. Here the CDR3 DNA reads TGTGCCAGCAGCCATTTTTGGTCTAGTCCCCCCGGGGAGCTGTTTTTT.

This clonotype appeared many times. J is TRBJ1-1 and V is TRBV7-9; weak D call: TRBD1 (5 bases). CDR1 is SEHNR, CDR2 FQNEAQ, per germline (reference sequence). The V and J ends lost 7 bases and 7 bases respectively, with 16 bases between them. The CDR3 is made up of 13 amino acids. This CDR3 is CASNWGSGGEAFF. The DNA of the CDR3 is TGTGCCAGCAACTGGGGGTCGGGGGGTGAAGCTTTCTTT.

This clonotype has a handful of counts. The CDR3 sequence is CATSRGETTGLEKLFF. Here the CDR3 DNA reads TGTGCCACCAGCAGAGGAGAAACCACAGGGTTGGAAAAACTGTTTTTT. The chain joins TRBV15 to TRBJ1-4; D might be TRBD1 (6 bases). The CDR3 has 16 residues. V was cut by 1 base and J by 8 bases, with 17 bases left in between. Germline V gene lookup returns CDR1 LNHNV and CDR2 YYDKDF (reference sequence).

The chain uses TRBV18 and TRBJ1-1; 11 bases fit TRBD1. Germline V gene data show CDR1 as KGHSH and CDR2 as LQKENI. V was pared by 5 bases and J by 4 bases, with 0 bases of the junction left unmatched. The CDR3 contains 13 residues. CDR3 in amino acids: CASSGTGGTEAFF. The CDR3 region has the DNA TGTGCCAGCTCAGGGACAGGGGGCACTGAAGCTTTCTTT.

The chain carries TRBV5-1 and TRBJ2-2; D not resolved. The germline V gene encodes CDR1 SGHRS and CDR2 YFSETQ. V lost 0 bases, J lost 6 bases, and 12 bases lay in between. The CDR3 has 15 residues. As DNA, the CDR3 is TGCGCCAGCAGCTTGGGTAGCACGTCACCCGGGGAGCTGTTTTTT. This sequence encodes CASSLGSTSPGELFF. Using reference TRBV5-1 and TRBJ2-2 for the parts outside the CDR3, the full variable domain is KAGVTQTPRYLIKTRGQQVTLSCSPISGHRSVSWYQQTPGQGLQFLFEYFSETQRNKGNFPGRFSGRQFSNSRSEMNVSTLELGDSALYLCASSLGSTSPGELFFGEGSRLTVL.

The rearrangement joins TRBV6-5 to TRBJ1-1, with D hard to call. This CDR3 has 13 residues. Germline-derived CDR1 and CDR2 are MNHEY and SVGAGI. With 6 bases removed from V and 1 base from J, the gap between germline ends came to 9 bases. The CDR3 loop reads CASRRPRNTEAFF. The CDR3 DNA follows: TGTGCCAGCAGGCGACCCAGGAACACTGAAGCTTTCTTT.

This clonotype was seen more than once but under ten times. This chain uses TRBV4-2 with TRBJ2-1; 8 nucleotides agree with TRBD2. Germline CDR1 reads LGHNA; CDR2 reads YNFKEQ. The CDR3 has 14 amino acids. V trimming: 5 bases; J trimming: 6 bases; junction bases outside the gene matches: 6. CDR3 sequence (DNA): TGTGCCAGCAGCAAGCCGGGACTAGGCAATGAGCAGTTCTTC. It yields the protein CASSKPGLGNEQFF.

The gene calls are TRBV29-1 and TRBJ1-4, with 9 bases that match TRBD1. J gave up 4 bases and V 6 bases, and 6 bases lay outside the gene matches. Germline assignment: CDR1 SQVTM and CDR2 ANQGSEA. This CDR3 is 14 amino acids long. The CDR3 sequence: CSVGGQGHNEKLFF. Here the CDR3 DNA reads TGCAGCGTGGGGGGACAGGGACATAATGAAAAACTGTTTTTT.

The chain is built from TRBV27 and TRBJ2-1; D is possibly TRBD2 (6 bases). The CDR3 sequence is 16 residues long. CDR1 and CDR2 (germline): MNHEY, SMNVEV (reference sequence). The V end was cut by 3 bases, the J end by 7 bases, with 19 bases between. CDR3 sequence: CASSLVAGLSSNEQFF. CDR3 sequence (DNA): TGTGCCAGCAGTTTGGTGGCGGGACTTTCGAGTAATGAGCAGTTCTTC.

This clonotype was seen more than once but under ten times. The chain employs TRBV27 and TRBJ1-4; D is possibly TRBD1 (5 bases). Germline assignment: CDR1 MNHEY and CDR2 SMNVEV (reference sequence). The CDR3 is 13 residues long. The V end lost 5 bases, the J end lost 8 bases, and 12 bases lay between the germline ends. CDR3 coding DNA: TGTGCCAGCAGTACGGGGGTAAGGGAAAAACTGTTTTTT. The encoded protein is CASSTGVREKLFF.

This clonotype appeared a few times. The chain is built from TRBV12-3 or TRBV12-4 and TRBJ1-1; 11 nucleotides agree with TRBD1. Trimming took 2 bases from V and 3 from J; bases not matched to a gene: 5. The CDR3 is 16 residues long. CDR3 DNA: TGTGCCAGCAGTTTACCCTCGGGACAGGGGGACACTGAAGCTTTCTTT. This encodes CASSLPSGQGDTEAFF.

The rearrangement links TRBV12-5 to TRBJ2-1; TRBD1 might be the D (6 bases). CDR3 length: 15 amino acids. Looked up from germline, CDR1 is LGHNT and CDR2 is FRNRAP. The V end was cut by 1 base, the J end by 6 bases, with 13 bases between. The CDR3 sequence is CASGLGGVGGNEQFF. As DNA, the CDR3 is TGTGCTAGTGGTTTGGGAGGGGTAGGGGGCAATGAGCAGTTCTTC.

V is TRBV6-2 or TRBV6-3 and J is TRBJ1-1; perhaps TRBD1 as D (5 bases). CDR3 length: 13 amino acids. V lost 7 bases to trimming and J lost 0 bases, with 9 bases between them. Looked up from germline, CDR1 is MNHEY and CDR2 is SVGEGT. The CDR3 bases are TGTGCCAGCACTGACAGAATGAACACTGAAGCTTTCTTT. Translating gives CASTDRMNTEAFF.

The sample holds a few counts of this clonotype. This sequence joins TRBV20-1 and TRBJ1-5; D is uncertain. V lost 0 bases and J 0 bases, leaving 6 bases between the germline ends. Germline lookup yields CDR1 DFQATT and CDR2 SNEGSKA (reference sequence). This CDR3 is built from 14 residues. The CDR3 bases are TGCAGTGCTAGAGAGGGTTATAGCAATCAGCCCCAGCATTTT. Its protein is CSAREGYSNQPQHF.

This clonotype was observed a handful of times. This sequence joins TRBV5-4 and TRBJ2-4; D may be TRBD1 (6 bases). The CDR3 sequence is 16 residues long. Germline V gives CDR1 SGHNT, CDR2 YYREEE (reference sequence). V was trimmed by 4 bases and J by 3 bases, leaving 17 bases between them. Here the CDR3 DNA reads TGTGCCAGCAGCCGCGGACAGCTCCTAGGCAAAAACATTCAGTACTTC. It encodes CASSRGQLLGKNIQYF.